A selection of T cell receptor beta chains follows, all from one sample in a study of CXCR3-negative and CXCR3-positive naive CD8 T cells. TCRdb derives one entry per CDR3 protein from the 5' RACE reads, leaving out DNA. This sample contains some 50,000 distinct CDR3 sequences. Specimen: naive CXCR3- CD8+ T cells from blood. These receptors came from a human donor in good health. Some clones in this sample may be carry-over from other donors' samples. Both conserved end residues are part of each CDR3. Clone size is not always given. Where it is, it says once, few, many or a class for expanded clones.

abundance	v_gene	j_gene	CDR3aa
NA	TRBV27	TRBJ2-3	CASNQGWGTDTQYF
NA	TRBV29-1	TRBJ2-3	CSVEDHMDSGETDTQYF
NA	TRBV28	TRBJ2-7	CASSFPATGGSYEQYF
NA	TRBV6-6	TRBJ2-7	CASSYLGADEQYF
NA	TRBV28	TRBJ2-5	CASSSIGGYQETQYF
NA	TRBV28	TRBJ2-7	CASRTNYEQYF
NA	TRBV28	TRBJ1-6	CASSFGQEDSPLQF
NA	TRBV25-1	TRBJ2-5	CASSDPGTSYQETQYF
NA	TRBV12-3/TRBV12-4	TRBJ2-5	CASSTFEVQETQYF
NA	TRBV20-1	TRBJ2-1	CSARSQDGYNEQFF
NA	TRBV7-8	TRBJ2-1	CASSLGPGRDPNEQFF
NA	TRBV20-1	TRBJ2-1	CSARDRLAGGRRNNEQFF
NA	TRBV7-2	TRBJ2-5	CASSESQETQYF
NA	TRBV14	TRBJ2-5	CASSAGTGGRETQYF
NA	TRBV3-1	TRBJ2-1	CASSQVVGFGSYNEQFF
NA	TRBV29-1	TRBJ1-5	CSAGTGDQPQHF
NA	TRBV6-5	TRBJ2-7	CASSYSGGQYF
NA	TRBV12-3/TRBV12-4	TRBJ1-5	CASTLGQRDQPQHF
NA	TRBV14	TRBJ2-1	CASSQGVANEQFF
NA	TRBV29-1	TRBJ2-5	CSVVSLQETQYF
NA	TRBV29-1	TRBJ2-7	CSSRGTGFSEQYF
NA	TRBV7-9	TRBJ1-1	CASSLDRGQDTEAFF
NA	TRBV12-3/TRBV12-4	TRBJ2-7	CASSPGGGREQYF
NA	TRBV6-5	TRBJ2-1	CASGWTEKEQFF
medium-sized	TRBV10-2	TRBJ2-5	CASSTTGETQYF
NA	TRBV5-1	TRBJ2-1	CASSLDRSEWNEQFF
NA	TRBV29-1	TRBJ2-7	CSVVGTGQYEQYF
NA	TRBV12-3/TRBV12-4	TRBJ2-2	CASTWLTGELFF
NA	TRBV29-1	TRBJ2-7	CSATRDSTTEQYF
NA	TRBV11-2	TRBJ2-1	CASSLDTAAGQFF
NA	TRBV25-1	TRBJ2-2	CASSEFFRTGLNTGELFF
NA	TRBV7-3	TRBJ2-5	CASSAAGQGLETQYF
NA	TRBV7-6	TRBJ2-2	CASSLVEGSGTGELFF
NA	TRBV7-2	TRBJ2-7	CASSRLGSSYEQYF
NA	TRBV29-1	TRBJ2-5	CSVVGQLQETQYF
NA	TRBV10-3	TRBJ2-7	CAISNPGLAGGRLYEQYF
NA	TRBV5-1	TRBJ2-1	CASSLGVGQFF
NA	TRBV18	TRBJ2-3	CASSQNRDLEVVTQYF
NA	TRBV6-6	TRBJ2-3	CASSWTADSTDTQYF
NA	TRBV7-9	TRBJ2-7	CASSGTSGKTYEQYF
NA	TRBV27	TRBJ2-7	CASSFGRAPYEQYF
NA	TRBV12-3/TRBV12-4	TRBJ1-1	CASSYGQNTEAFF
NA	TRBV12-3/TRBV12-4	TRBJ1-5	CASSKGGFNQPQHF
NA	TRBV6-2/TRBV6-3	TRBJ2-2	CASSYQETNTGELFF
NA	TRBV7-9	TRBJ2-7	CASSLAGQGFEQYF
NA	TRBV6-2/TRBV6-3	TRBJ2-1	CASSLMSYNEQFF
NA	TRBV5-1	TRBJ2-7	CASSPSRGSGGYEQYF